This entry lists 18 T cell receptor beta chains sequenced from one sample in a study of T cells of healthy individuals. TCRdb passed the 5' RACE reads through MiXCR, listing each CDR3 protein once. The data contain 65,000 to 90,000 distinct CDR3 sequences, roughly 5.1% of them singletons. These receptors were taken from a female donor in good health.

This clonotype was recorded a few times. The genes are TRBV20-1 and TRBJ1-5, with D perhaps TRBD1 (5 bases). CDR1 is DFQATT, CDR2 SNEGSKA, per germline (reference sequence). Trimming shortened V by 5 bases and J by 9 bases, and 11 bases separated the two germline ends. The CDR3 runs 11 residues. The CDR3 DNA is TGCAGTGCTCAGGGCCTCGGGCCCCAGCATTTT. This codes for CSAQGLGPQHF.

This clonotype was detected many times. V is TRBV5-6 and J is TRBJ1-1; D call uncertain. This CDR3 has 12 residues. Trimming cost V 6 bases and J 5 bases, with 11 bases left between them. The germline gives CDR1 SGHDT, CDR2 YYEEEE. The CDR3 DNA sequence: TGTGCCAGCATCCTAACGGGGACTGAAGCTTTCTTT. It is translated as CASILTGTEAFF.

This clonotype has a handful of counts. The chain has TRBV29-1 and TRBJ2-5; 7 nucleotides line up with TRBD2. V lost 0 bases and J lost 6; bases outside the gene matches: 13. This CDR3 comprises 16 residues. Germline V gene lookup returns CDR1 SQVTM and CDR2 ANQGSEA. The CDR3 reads CSVEDPASGLVKTQYF. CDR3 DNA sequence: TGCAGCGTTGAAGATCCGGCTAGCGGCTTAGTGAAGACCCAGTACTTC.

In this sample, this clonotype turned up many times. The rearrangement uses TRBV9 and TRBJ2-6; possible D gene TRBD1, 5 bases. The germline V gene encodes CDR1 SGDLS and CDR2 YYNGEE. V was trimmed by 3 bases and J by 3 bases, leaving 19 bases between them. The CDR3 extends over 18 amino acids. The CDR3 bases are TGTGCCAGCAGCGGATCCCTCGGTCGGACAAGTGGGGCCAACGTCCTGACTTTC. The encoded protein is CASSGSLGRTSGANVLTF.

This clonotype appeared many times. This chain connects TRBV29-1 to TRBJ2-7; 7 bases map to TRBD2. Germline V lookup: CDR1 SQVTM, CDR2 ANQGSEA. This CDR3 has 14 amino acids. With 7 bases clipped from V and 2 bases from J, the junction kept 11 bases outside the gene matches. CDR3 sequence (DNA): TGCAGCGCCGGGGAGGGAGGGAGGCCCTACGAGCAGTACTTC. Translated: CSAGEGGRPYEQYF.

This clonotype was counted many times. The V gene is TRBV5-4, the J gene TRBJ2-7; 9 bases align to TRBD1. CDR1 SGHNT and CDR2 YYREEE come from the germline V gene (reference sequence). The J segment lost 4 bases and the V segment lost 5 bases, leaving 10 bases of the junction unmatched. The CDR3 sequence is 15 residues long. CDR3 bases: TGTGCCAGCAGTCTGGGGGGACAGGGAGAATACGAGCAGTACTTC. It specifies CASSLGGQGEYEQYF.

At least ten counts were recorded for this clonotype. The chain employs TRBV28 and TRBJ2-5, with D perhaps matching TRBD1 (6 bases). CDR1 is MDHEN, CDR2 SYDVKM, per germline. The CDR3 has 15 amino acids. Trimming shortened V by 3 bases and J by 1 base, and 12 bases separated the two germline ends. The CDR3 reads CASSFTQGFQETQYF. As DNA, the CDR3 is TGTGCCAGCAGTTTTACCCAGGGGTTCCAAGAGACCCAGTACTTC.

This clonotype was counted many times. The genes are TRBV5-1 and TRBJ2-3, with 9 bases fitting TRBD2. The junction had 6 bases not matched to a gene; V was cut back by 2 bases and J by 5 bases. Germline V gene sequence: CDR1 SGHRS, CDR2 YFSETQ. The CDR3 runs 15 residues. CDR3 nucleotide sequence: TGCGCCAGCAGCTTCTGGCGGGAGGGCCAAGATACGCAGTATTTT. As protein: CASSFWREGQDTQYF.

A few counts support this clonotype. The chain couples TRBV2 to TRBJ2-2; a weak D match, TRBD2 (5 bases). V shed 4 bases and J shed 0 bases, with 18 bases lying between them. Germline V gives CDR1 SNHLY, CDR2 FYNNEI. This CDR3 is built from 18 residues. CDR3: CASSGGFRGLANTGELFF. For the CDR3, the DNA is TGTGCCAGCAGTGGGGGATTTCGGGGTCTCGCGAACACCGGGGAGCTGTTTTTT.

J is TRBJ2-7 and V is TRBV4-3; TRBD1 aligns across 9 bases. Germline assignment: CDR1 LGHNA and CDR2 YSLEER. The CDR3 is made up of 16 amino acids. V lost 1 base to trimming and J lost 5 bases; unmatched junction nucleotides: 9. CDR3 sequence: CASSQGGGTGLDEQYF. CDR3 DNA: TGCGCCAGCAGCCAAGGAGGTGGGACAGGGCTGGACGAGCAGTACTTC.

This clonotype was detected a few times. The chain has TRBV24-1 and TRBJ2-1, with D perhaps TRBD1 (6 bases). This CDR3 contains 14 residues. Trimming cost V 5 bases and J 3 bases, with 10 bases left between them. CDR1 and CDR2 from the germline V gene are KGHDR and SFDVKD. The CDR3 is CATSVGDIYNEQFF. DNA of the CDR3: TGTGCCACCAGTGTGGGGGACATCTACAATGAGCAGTTCTTC.

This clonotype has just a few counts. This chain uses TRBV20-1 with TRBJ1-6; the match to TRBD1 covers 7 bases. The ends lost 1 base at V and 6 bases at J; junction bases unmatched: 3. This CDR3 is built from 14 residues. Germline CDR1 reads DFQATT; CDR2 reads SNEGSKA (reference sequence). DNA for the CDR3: TGCAGTGCTAGAGCGACAGGGTTTAATTCACCCCTCCACTTT. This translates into CSARATGFNSPLHF.

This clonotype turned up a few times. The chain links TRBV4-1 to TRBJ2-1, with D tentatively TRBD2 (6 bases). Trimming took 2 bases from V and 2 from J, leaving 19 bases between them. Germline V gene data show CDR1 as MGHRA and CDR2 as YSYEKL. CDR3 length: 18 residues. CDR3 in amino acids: CASSQIDMGLAPYNEQFF. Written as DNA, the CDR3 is TGCGCCAGCAGCCAAATCGACATGGGGCTAGCGCCCTACAATGAGCAGTTCTTC.

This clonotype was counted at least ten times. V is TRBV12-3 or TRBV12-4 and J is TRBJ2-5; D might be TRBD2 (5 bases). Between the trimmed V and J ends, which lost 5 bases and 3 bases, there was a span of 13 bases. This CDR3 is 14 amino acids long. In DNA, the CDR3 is TGTGCCAGCAGTCCCCCGGGATTGGAAGAGACCCAGTACTTC. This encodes CASSPPGLEETQYF.

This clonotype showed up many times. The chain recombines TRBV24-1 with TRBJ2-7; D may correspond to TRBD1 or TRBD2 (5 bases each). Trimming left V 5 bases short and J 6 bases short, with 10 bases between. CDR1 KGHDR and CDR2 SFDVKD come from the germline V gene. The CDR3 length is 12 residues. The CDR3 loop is CATSAPGGEQYF. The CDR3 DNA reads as TGTGCCACCAGTGCCCCTGGGGGCGAGCAGTACTTC.

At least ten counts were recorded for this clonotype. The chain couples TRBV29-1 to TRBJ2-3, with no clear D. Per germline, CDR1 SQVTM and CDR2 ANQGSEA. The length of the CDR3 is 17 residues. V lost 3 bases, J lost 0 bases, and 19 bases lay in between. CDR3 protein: CSVDILTHPSSTDTQYF. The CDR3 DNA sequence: TGCAGCGTTGACATACTAACCCATCCCTCTAGCACAGATACGCAGTATTTT.

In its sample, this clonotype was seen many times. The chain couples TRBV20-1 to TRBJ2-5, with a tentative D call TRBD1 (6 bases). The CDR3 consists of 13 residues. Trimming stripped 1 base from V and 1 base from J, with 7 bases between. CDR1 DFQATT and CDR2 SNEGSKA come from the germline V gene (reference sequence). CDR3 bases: TGCAGTGCTAGAGGACAGGCCCAAGAGACCCAGTACTTC. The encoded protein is CSARGQAQETQYF.

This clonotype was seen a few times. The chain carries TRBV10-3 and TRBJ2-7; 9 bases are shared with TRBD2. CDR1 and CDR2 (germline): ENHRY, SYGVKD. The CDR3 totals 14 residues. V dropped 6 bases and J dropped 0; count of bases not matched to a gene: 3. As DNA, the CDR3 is TGTGCCATCAGCGATAGCGGGAGCTCCTACGAGCAGTACTTC. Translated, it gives CAISDSGSSYEQYF.